The rows below give T cell receptor beta chains drawn from one sample of a study of CD8 T cells in ankylosing spondylitis. A single record per CDR3 protein comes from TCRdb applying MiXCR to the 5' RACE reads. The sample holds a few hundred thousand distinct CDR3 sequences; around 10% are singletons and the top ten take roughly 6.8%. The sequenced sample was blood, either unsorted or a sorted T cell fraction (not recorded which). Receptors originate from a male donor with ankylosing spondylitis or in good health (not recorded which). Both conserved end residues are part of each CDR3. D genes are given only for firm matches. Some rows mark clone size as missing; the rest say once, few, many or name a class of expanded clone.

many	TRBV6-5	TRBJ1-6	.	CASSYSVGGGGSPLHF	TGTGCCAGCAGTTACTCGGTTGGGGGCGGTGGTTCACCCCTCCACTTT
many	TRBV29-1	TRBJ2-1	TRBD1	CSAKDREYNEQFF	TGCAGCGCTAAGGACAGGGAATACAATGAGCAGTTCTTC
many	TRBV5-1	TRBJ2-1	TRBD2	CASSTFSSASGTSNEQFF	TGCGCCAGCAGCACCTTCTCGTCAGCTAGCGGGACGAGCAATGAGCAGTTCTTC
many	TRBV12-3/TRBV12-4	TRBJ2-5	.	CASSDPTSPETQYF	TGTGCCAGCAGTGACCCCACTAGCCCAGAGACCCAGTACTTC
many	TRBV5-1	TRBJ2-5	.	CASSLWTGDQETQYF	TGCGCCAGCAGCCTTTGGACGGGGGACCAAGAGACCCAGTACTTC
few	TRBV7-2	TRBJ2-1	.	CASKVTPPYGEQFF	TGTGCCAGCAAAGTGACCCCCCCTTATGGTGAGCAGTTCTTC
many	TRBV4-2	TRBJ2-5	TRBD2	CASSQRPGLAGEETQYF	TGTGCCAGCAGCCAACGACCTGGGCTAGCGGGGGAAGAGACCCAGTACTTC
.	TRBV20-1	TRBJ1-2	.	CSARGQVYGYTF	TGCAGTGCTAGAGGACAGGTTTATGGCTACACCTTC
many	TRBV6-4	TRBJ2-2	.	CASSVGQSLTGELFF	TGTGCCAGCAGTGTTGGACAGTCTCTCACCGGGGAGCTGTTTTTT
many	TRBV27	TRBJ2-7	TRBD2	CASSSLAGGSSEQYF	TGTGCCAGCAGTTCTCTAGCGGGAGGATCCAGCGAGCAGTACTTC
few	TRBV11-2	TRBJ2-1	TRBD1	CASSLDVDRALYNEQFF	TGTGCCAGCAGCTTAGACGTGGACAGGGCTCTCTACAATGAGCAGTTCTTC
many	TRBV9	TRBJ2-1	TRBD2	CASSGGTGGPGNEQFF	TGTGCCAGCAGCGGGGGTACGGGAGGGCCGGGGAATGAGCAGTTCTTC
many	TRBV29-1	TRBJ2-5	.	CSAWDPGETQYF	TGCAGCGCCTGGGACCCTGGGGAGACCCAGTACTTC
few	TRBV29-1	TRBJ2-1	TRBD2	CSVRLAGLNEQFF	TGCAGCGTTCGTCTAGCGGGTTTGAATGAGCAGTTCTTC
few	TRBV7-2	TRBJ1-2	.	CASSRGRELRYGYTF	TGTGCCAGCAGCCGCGGGCGGGAGCTGCGCTATGGCTACACCTTC
many	TRBV5-1	TRBJ2-1	.	CASTQGQVNEQFF	TGCGCCAGCACCCAGGGCCAGGTCAATGAGCAGTTCTTC
many	TRBV9	TRBJ1-2	.	CASTTGDPYGYTF	TGTGCCAGCACCACGGGTGACCCCTATGGCTACACCTTC
few	TRBV7-9	TRBJ2-7	.	CASSYNSERPYEQYF	TGTGCCAGCAGCTACAACAGCGAGCGGCCGTACGAGCAGTACTTC
many	TRBV20-1	TRBJ2-5	TRBD2	CSARWWGGATETQYF	TGCAGTGCTAGGTGGTGGGGGGGAGCGACTGAGACCCAGTACTTC
many	TRBV3-1	TRBJ1-2	.	CASSPTWQAYGYTF	TGTGCCAGCAGCCCGACATGGCAGGCCTATGGCTACACCTTC
many	TRBV5-1	TRBJ1-6	.	CASSLQGLGSPLHF	TGCGCCAGCAGCTTGCAGGGACTAGGATCACCCCTCCACTTT
few	TRBV7-2	TRBJ1-3	.	CASSPEGYNSGNTIYF	TGTGCCAGCAGCCCCGAGGGGTACAACTCTGGAAACACCATATATTTT
many	TRBV3-1	TRBJ1-3	.	CASSQMPHGNTIYF	TGTGCCAGCAGCCAAATGCCACATGGAAACACCATATATTTT
.	TRBV29-1	TRBJ1-2	TRBD1	CSVRDRDSRGYTF	TGCAGCGTTCGGGACAGGGATTCACGCGGCTACACCTTC
.	TRBV29-1	TRBJ2-1	.	CSVVRLSNEQFF	TGCAGCGTTGTCCGACTATCGAATGAGCAGTTCTTC
few	TRBV18	TRBJ1-5	TRBD1	CASSPKGQGLGEPQHF	TGTGCCAGCTCACCAAAGGGACAGGGGCTCGGGGAGCCCCAGCATTTT
many	TRBV5-1	TRBJ2-7	TRBD1	CASSLGTGASYEQYF	TGCGCCAGCAGCTTGGGGACAGGGGCGTCCTACGAGCAGTACTTC
few	TRBV5-1	TRBJ2-2	.	CASRSLPNTGELFF	TGCGCCAGCAGGTCTCTACCAAACACCGGGGAGCTGTTTTTT
many	TRBV5-1	TRBJ2-5	.	CASSPARRSPETQYF	TGCGCCAGCAGCCCGGCCCGGAGATCACCGGAGACCCAGTACTTC
many	TRBV29-1	TRBJ2-7	TRBD2	CSVEPLADSYEQYF	TGCAGCGTCGAGCCGCTAGCGGACTCCTACGAGCAGTACTTC
few	TRBV12-5	TRBJ2-3	TRBD2	CASGGLAAADTQYF	TGTGCTAGTGGAGGACTAGCCGCCGCAGATACGCAGTATTTT
many	TRBV5-5	TRBJ2-7	.	CASSLIDGSIYEQYF	TGTGCCAGCAGCTTGATTGACGGTTCAATCTACGAGCAGTACTTC
many	TRBV20-1	TRBJ2-1	TRBD2	CSAGRTRGGNEQFF	TGCAGTGCTGGACGGACTAGAGGTGGGAATGAGCAGTTCTTC
many	TRBV12-3/TRBV12-4	TRBJ2-5	TRBD2	CASSPLAGLQETQYF	TGTGCCAGCAGCCCTTTAGCGGGGCTACAAGAGACCCAGTACTTC
many	TRBV7-6	TRBJ2-1	.	CASGQGLTNEQFF	TGTGCCAGCGGGCAGGGATTAACAAATGAGCAGTTCTTC
many	TRBV20-1	TRBJ2-2	.	CSVPGGLNTGELFF	TGCAGTGTCCCCGGAGGCCTAAACACCGGGGAGCTGTTTTTT
many	TRBV4-2	TRBJ1-5	.	CASSQSQGLLGNQPQHF	TGTGCCAGCAGCCAATCTCAGGGTTTACTGGGGAATCAGCCCCAGCATTTT
.	TRBV2	TRBJ1-5	.	CASRETENQPQHF	TGTGCCAGCAGAGAAACAGAGAATCAGCCCCAGCATTTT
.	TRBV5-1	TRBJ2-1	.	CASSLSTGRHEQFF	TGCGCCAGCAGCTTGTCTACAGGTCGCCATGAGCAGTTCTTC
many	TRBV29-1	TRBJ2-3	.	CSVGMGGSTDTQYF	TGCAGCGTTGGAATGGGGGGTAGCACAGATACGCAGTATTTT
many	TRBV29-1	TRBJ2-5	.	CSVVETQETQYF	TGCAGCGTTGTGGAGACACAAGAGACCCAGTACTTC
.	TRBV27	TRBJ1-1	.	CTSTRNTEAFF	TGCACCAGCACCAGGAACACTGAAGCTTTCTTT
few	TRBV5-6	TRBJ2-3	TRBD2	CASSFGAGGGADTQYF	TGTGCCAGCAGCTTTGGAGCGGGAGGGGGTGCAGATACGCAGTATTTT